The 5 T cell receptor beta chains reported below all come from one sample, sequenced in a study of OX40 agonist ivuxolimab in advanced cancers. Method: immunoSEQ multiplex PCR; TCRdb's copy keeps in-frame clones and lacks some. This sample yields tens of thousands of clones, of which approximately 95% are seen a single time; around 0.3% belongs to the top ten. Sequencing used CD4+ or CD8+ T cells sorted from blood, obtained in a trial of the OX40 agonist ivuxolimab. The receptors originated from an adult with an advanced solid tumor such as melanoma, head and neck, liver or kidney cancer.

The chain carries TRBV28 and TRBJ1-6; TRBD1 might be the D (6 bases). The CDR3 totals 12 residues. Germline CDR1 MDHEN, CDR2 SYDVKM. V dropped 8 bases and J dropped 8 bases, with 10 bases sitting between them. For the CDR3, the DNA is TGTGCCAGCGGACAGATCCATTCACCCCTCCACTTT. This encodes CASGQIHSPLHF. Drawing the rest from reference TRBV28 and TRBJ1-6, the complete variable domain is DVKVTQSSRYLVKRTGEKVFLECVQDMDHENMFWYRQDPGLGLRLIYFSYDVKMKEKGDIPEGYSVSREKKERFSLILESASTNQTSMYLCASGQIHSPLHFGNGTRLTVT.

The chain has TRBV19 and TRBJ1-4, with TRBD1 as a possible D gene (6 bases). This CDR3 contains 17 residues. Per germline, CDR1 LNHDA and CDR2 SQIVND (reference sequence). V was trimmed by 7 bases and J by 0 bases, leaving 18 bases between them. Here the CDR3 reads CASKGDWTAPTNEKLFF. In DNA, the CDR3 is TGTGCCAGTAAGGGAGACTGGACAGCCCCAACTAATGAAAAACTGTTTTTT.

The chain recombines TRBV10-1 with TRBJ2-3; no definite D call. CDR1 and CDR2 from the germline V gene are WNHNN and SYGVQD (reference sequence). This CDR3 spans 15 amino acids. V was pared by 9 bases and J by 2 bases, with 18 bases between. CDR3: CASSSLAADTDTQYF. Here the CDR3 DNA reads TGCGCCAGTAGTTCTCTGGCGGCTGACACAGATACGCAGTATTTT.

The rearrangement uses TRBV5-4 and TRBJ1-3; 7 bases map to TRBD1. With 4 bases clipped from V and 0 bases from J, the junction kept 7 bases outside the gene matches. The CDR3 runs 16 residues. Germline CDR1 reads SGHNT; CDR2 reads YYREEE (reference sequence). CDR3 residues: CASSPGQATSGNTIYF. Here the CDR3 DNA reads TGTGCCAGCAGCCCAGGACAGGCAACCTCTGGAAACACCATATATTTT.

The rearrangement joins TRBV5-1 to TRBJ2-7; D tentatively reads TRBD1 or TRBD2 (5 bases each). The V and J ends lost 4 bases and 3 bases respectively, with 11 bases between them. The CDR3 contains 13 residues. In germline, CDR1 is SGHRS, CDR2 YFSETQ. The CDR3 reads CASSPGTVYEQYF. DNA of the CDR3: TGCGCCAGCAGCCCTGGGACGGTCTACGAGCAGTACTTC.